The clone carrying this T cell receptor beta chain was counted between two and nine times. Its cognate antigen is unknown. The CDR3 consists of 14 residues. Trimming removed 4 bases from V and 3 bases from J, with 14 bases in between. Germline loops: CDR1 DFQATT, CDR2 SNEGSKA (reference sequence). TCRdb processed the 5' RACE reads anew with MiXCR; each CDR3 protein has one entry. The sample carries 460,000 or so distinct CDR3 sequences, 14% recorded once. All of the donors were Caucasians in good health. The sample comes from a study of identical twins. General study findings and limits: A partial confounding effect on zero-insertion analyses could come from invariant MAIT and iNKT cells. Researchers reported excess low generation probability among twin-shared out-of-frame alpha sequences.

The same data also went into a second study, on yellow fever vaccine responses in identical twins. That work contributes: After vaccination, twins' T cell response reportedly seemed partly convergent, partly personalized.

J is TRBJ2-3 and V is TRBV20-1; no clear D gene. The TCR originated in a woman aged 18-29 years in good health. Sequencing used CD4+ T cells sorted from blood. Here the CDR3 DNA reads TGCAGTGCTATGGCGAGGTTCGGTACAGATACGCAGTATTTT. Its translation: CSAMARFGTDTQYF.